Each of the 12 T cell receptor beta chains below was sequenced from the same sample in a study of cytomegalovirus exposure and HLA in healthy donors (dated by TCRdb to the late 2010s). Libraries were constructed by the immunoSEQ multiplex PCR assay. TCRdb retrieved this table from immuneACCESS and kept in-frame rearrangements only. Not all clones are present; in checked studies, unresolved V genes account for under half, and no reason is known for the remainder. The sample yields roughly 58,000 clones; around 90% were counted once. In total, the top ten clones hold roughly 3% of the sample. The sequencing sample was made of PBMCs. These receptors all come from a man younger than 30 in good health and CMV-seronegative.

This clone was recorded once. The chain has TRBV6-1 and TRBJ1-5, with TRBD1 matching 9 bases. Germline V CDR1 and CDR2: MNHNS, SASEGT. This CDR3 is built from 13 residues. V gave up 8 bases and J gave up 6 bases; unmatched junction bases: 5. The CDR3 spells CASGGQGGQPQHF. CDR3 coding DNA: TGTGCCAGCGGGGGACAGGGAGGTCAGCCCCAGCATTTT.

The J gene is TRBJ2-6, the V gene TRBV7-2, with 8 bases matching TRBD2. CDR1 and CDR2 (germline): SGHTA, FQGNSA. This CDR3 has 15 amino acids. V shed 5 bases and J 2 bases; nucleotides not matched to a gene: 2. CDR3 residues: CASSPGGAGANVLTF. In nucleotides, the CDR3 is TGTGCCAGCAGCCCGGGGGGGGCTGGGGCCAACGTCCTGACTTTC.

The V gene is TRBV27, the J gene TRBJ2-1, with 7 bases identical to TRBD2. The CDR3 is made up of 15 amino acids. V gave up 3 bases and J gave up 5 bases; unmatched junction bases: 7. Germline V gene sequence: CDR1 MNHEY, CDR2 SMNVEV (reference sequence). This chain's CDR3 is CASSFGRLADNEQFF. Written as DNA, the CDR3 is TGTGCCAGCAGTTTCGGGAGACTAGCCGACAATGAGCAGTTCTTC.

The chain employs TRBV6-1 and TRBJ2-7, with D uncertain. The CDR3 spans 15 residues. CDR1 and CDR2 from the germline V gene are MNHNS and SASEGT. The ends were cut back, 0 bases at V and 6 bases at J, with 15 bases in the middle. The CDR3 spells CASSEAHGMASEQYF. The CDR3 nucleotides are TGTGCCAGCAGTGAAGCCCATGGTATGGCTTCCGAGCAGTACTTC.

The chain is built from TRBV6-1 and TRBJ1-5, with 10 bases lining up with TRBD1. The CDR3 is made up of 15 amino acids. The germline CDR1 and CDR2 sequences are MNHNS and SASEGT. V gave up 5 bases and J gave up 7 bases; unmatched junction bases: 8. In nucleotides, the CDR3 is TGTGCCAGCAGTTCGACAGGGGGCCCAGACCAGCCCCAGCATTTT. As protein: CASSSTGGPDQPQHF.

The gene calls are TRBV27 and TRBJ2-3; weak D call: TRBD2 (8 bases). The V and J ends lost 6 bases and 3 bases respectively, with 16 bases between them. The V gene's germline CDR1 is MNHEY and CDR2 SMNVEV (reference sequence). This CDR3 has 15 residues. The CDR3: CASSLGGGRTDTQYF. CDR3 DNA sequence: TGTGCCAGCAGCCTAGGGGGCGGGAGGACAGATACGCAGTATTTT.

In this sample, this clone turned up once. The chain has TRBV5-1 and TRBJ2-3; 7 nucleotides agree with TRBD1. Germline V gene lookup returns CDR1 SGHRS and CDR2 YFSETQ. This CDR3 comprises 14 residues. Losses at the gene ends were 1 base for V and 2 bases for J; bases not matched to a gene: 1. The CDR3 sequence is CASSLQGDTDTQYF. The DNA of the CDR3 is TGCGCCAGCAGCTTGCAGGGGGACACAGATACGCAGTATTTT.

The V gene is TRBV28, the J gene TRBJ1-5; no clear D gene. The CDR3 totals 14 residues. In germline, CDR1 is MDHEN, CDR2 SYDVKM. Trimming removed 6 bases from V and 7 bases from J, with 16 bases in between. The CDR3 DNA sequence: TGTGCCAGCAGCCCCCTCGGTACGCTCCAGCCCCAGCATTTT. Amino acids: CASSPLGTLQPQHF.

This chain connects TRBV27 to TRBJ1-1, with 7 bases fitting TRBD1. V was clipped by 1 base and J by 1 base; unmatched bases: 6. Germline assignment: CDR1 MNHEY and CDR2 SMNVEV (reference sequence). This CDR3 is 16 amino acids long. The CDR3 coding sequence is TGTGCCAGCAGTTTATTAACGACAGGGCGGAACACTGAAGCTTTCTTT. Amino acid sequence: CASSLLTTGRNTEAFF.

The rearrangement uses TRBV6-4 and TRBJ2-2, with a possible D match to TRBD2 (6 bases). CDR1 and CDR2 from the germline V gene are MRHNA and SNTAGT. The CDR3 contains 15 residues. Trimming stripped 4 bases from V and 6 bases from J, with 15 bases between. Here the CDR3 reads CASSVSFGTPGELFF. The CDR3 coding sequence is TGTGCCAGCAGTGTTTCTTTTGGGACTCCCGGGGAGCTGTTTTTT.

The rearrangement joins TRBV2 to TRBJ2-1; 7 nucleotides align to TRBD1. The J segment lost 0 bases and the V segment lost 6 bases, leaving 5 bases of the junction unmatched. This CDR3 spans 15 amino acids. From germline, CDR1 is SNHLY and CDR2 FYNNEI. CDR3 DNA sequence: TGTGCCAGCAGGGATAGGGACAGCTCCTACAATGAGCAGTTCTTC. Amino acids: CASRDRDSSYNEQFF.

This sequence joins TRBV28 and TRBJ2-3; 7 bases fit TRBD2. J was trimmed by 3 bases and V by 4 bases; bases with no gene match: 1. Germline loops: CDR1 MDHEN, CDR2 SYDVKM. This CDR3 is 13 amino acids long. The CDR3 DNA reads as TGTGCCAGCAGTTGGACTAGGACAGATACGCAGTATTTT. Its protein product is CASSWTRTDTQYF.